This T cell receptor beta chain was obtained from a study of beta chain features in type 1 diabetes. The CDR3 is 11 amino acids. CDR1 and CDR2 (germline): SEHNR, FQNEAQ (reference sequence). Trimming removed 10 bases from V and 4 bases from J, with 10 bases in between. As every portion of the isolated RNA was reverse transcribed, the sequencing read expressed TCRB transcripts. Method: immunoSEQ multiplex PCR; TCRdb's copy keeps in-frame clones and lacks some. The table shows 500,000 to 700,000 clones, with 15% to 19% occurring only once. The chain links TRBV7-9 to TRBJ1-2, with D unclear. The clonotype was recovered from a man aged 18 to 29 in good health. Sequenced: naive CD4+ T cells from blood. CDR3 nucleotides: TGTGCCACCCCTCGGGGCTATGGCTACACCTTC. Its protein product is CATPRGYGYTF.